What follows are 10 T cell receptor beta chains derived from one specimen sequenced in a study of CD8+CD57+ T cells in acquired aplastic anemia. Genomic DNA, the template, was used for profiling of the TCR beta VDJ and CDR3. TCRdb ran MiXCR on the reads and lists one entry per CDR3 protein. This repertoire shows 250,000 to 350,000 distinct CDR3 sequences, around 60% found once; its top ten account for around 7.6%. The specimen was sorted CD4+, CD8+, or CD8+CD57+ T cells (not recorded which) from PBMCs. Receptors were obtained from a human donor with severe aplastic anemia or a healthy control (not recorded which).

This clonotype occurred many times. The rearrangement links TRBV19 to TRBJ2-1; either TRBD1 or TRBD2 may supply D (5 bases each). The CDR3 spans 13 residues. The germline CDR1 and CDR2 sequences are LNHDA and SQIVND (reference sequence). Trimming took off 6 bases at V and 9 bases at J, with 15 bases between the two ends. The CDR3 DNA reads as TGTGCCAGTAGATTAGCGTTGGGACGTGAGCAGTTCTTC. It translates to CASRLALGREQFF.

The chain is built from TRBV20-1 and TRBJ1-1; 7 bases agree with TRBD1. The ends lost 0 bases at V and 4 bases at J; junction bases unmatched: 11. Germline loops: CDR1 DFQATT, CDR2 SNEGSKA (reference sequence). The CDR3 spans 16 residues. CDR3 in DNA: TGCAGTGCTAGAGATAAGGAAGGGGGCTTGAGCACTGAAGCTTTCTTT. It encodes CSARDKEGGLSTEAFF.

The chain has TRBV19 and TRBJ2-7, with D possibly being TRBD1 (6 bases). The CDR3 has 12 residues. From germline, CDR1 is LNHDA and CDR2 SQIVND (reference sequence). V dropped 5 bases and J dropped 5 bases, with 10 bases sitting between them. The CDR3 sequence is CASSRHRDEQYF. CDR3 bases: TGTGCCAGTAGTCGGCACAGGGACGAGCAGTACTTC. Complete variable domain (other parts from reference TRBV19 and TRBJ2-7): DGGITQSPKYLFRKEGQNVTLSCEQNLNHDAMYWYRQDPGQGLRLIYYSQIVNDFQKGDIAEGYSVSREKKESFPLTVTSAQKNPTAFYLCASSRHRDEQYFGPGTRLTVT.

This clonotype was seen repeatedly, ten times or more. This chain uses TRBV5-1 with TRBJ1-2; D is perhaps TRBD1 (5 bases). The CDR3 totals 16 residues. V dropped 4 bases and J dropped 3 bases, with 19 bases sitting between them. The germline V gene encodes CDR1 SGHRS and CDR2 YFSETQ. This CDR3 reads CASSRQGGRLDYGYTF. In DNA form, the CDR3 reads TGCGCCAGCAGCCGCCAGGGTGGTCGGTTGGACTATGGCTACACCTTC.

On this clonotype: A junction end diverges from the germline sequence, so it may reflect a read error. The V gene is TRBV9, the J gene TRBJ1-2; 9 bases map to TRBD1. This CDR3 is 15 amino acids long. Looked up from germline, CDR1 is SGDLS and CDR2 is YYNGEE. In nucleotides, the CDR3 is TGTGCCAGCAGCCCTCTACTGGACAGGGGCTATGGCCACACCTTC. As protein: CASSPLLDRGYGHTF.

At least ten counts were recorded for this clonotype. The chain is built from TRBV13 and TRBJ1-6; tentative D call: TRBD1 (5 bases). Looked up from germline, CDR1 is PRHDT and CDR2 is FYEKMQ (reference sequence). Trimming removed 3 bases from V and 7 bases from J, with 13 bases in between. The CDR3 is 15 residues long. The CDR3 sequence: CASSLGTESNSPLHF. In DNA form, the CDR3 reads TGTGCCAGCAGCTTGGGGACGGAATCCAATTCACCCCTCCACTTT.

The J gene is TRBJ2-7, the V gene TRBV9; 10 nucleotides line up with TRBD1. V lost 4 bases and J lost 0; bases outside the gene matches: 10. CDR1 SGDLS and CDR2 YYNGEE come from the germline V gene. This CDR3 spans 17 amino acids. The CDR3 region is CASSPRDRGPTSYEQYF. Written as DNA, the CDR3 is TGTGCCAGCAGCCCCCGGGACAGGGGACCCACCTCCTACGAGCAGTACTTC.

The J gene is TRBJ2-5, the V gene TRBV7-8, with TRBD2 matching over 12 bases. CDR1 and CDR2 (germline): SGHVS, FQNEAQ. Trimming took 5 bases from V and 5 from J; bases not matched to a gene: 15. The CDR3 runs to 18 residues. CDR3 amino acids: CASSPWTSGMSWGETQYF. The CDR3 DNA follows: TGTGCCAGCAGCCCTTGGACTAGCGGGATGTCCTGGGGGGAGACCCAGTACTTC.

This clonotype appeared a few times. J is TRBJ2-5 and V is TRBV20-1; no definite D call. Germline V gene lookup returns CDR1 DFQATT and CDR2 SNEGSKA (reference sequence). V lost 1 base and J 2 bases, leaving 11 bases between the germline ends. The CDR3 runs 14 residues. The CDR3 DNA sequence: TGCAGTGCTAGAGGCCTGACACAACAAGAGACCCAGTACTTC. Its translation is CSARGLTQQETQYF.

The CDR3 DNA is TGTGCCAGCAGCCCGAGCGGGAGGGAATACATCGAGCAGTACTTC. Translated, it gives CASSPSGREYIEQYF. V gene TRBV9 combines with J gene TRBJ2-7; the match to TRBD2 covers 10 bases. The CDR3 is 15 amino acids. From germline, CDR1 is SGDLS and CDR2 YYNGEE. V trimming: 4 bases; J trimming: 6 bases; junction bases outside the gene matches: 10.